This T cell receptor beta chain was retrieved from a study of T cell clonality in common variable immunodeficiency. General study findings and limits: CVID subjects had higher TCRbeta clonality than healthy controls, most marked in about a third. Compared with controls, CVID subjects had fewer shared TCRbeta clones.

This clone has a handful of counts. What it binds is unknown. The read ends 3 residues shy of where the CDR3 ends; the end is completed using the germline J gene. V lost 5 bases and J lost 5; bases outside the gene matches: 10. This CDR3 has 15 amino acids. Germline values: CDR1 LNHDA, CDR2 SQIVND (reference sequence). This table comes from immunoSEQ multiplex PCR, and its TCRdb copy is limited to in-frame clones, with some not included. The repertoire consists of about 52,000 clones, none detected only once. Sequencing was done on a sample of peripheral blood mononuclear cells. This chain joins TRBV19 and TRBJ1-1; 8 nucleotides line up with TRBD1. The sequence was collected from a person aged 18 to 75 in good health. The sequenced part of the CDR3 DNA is TGTGCCAGTAGTCCCCACGGGACAGGAGAAACTGAA. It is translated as CASSPHGTGETE. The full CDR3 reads CASSPHGTGETEAFF.